This TCR beta chain was sequenced during a study of T-cell reconstitution after alpha-beta-depleted transplantation in children. CDR1 is GTSNPN and CDR2 is SVGIG in the germline V gene (reference sequence). CDR3 length equals 13 residues. Trimming shortened V by 3 bases and J by 4 bases, and 11 bases separated the two germline ends. Molecular barcoding with unique molecular identifiers was used for the TCRbeta library. TCRdb re-called the PCR reads with MiXCR, one entry per CDR3 protein. Of about 540,000 distinct CDR3 sequences in the sample, about a sixth were seen once. This chain joins TRBV30 and TRBJ2-3; no clear D gene. This TCR was sampled from a human donor who donated a stem cell graft to a child with acute lymphoblastic leukemia. The sample was PBMCs from the stem cell graft donor, taken from the stem cell graft. CDR3 DNA: TGTGCCTGGAGCGCCGCGAACCCAGATACGCAGTATTTT. The encoded protein is CAWSAANPDTQYF.